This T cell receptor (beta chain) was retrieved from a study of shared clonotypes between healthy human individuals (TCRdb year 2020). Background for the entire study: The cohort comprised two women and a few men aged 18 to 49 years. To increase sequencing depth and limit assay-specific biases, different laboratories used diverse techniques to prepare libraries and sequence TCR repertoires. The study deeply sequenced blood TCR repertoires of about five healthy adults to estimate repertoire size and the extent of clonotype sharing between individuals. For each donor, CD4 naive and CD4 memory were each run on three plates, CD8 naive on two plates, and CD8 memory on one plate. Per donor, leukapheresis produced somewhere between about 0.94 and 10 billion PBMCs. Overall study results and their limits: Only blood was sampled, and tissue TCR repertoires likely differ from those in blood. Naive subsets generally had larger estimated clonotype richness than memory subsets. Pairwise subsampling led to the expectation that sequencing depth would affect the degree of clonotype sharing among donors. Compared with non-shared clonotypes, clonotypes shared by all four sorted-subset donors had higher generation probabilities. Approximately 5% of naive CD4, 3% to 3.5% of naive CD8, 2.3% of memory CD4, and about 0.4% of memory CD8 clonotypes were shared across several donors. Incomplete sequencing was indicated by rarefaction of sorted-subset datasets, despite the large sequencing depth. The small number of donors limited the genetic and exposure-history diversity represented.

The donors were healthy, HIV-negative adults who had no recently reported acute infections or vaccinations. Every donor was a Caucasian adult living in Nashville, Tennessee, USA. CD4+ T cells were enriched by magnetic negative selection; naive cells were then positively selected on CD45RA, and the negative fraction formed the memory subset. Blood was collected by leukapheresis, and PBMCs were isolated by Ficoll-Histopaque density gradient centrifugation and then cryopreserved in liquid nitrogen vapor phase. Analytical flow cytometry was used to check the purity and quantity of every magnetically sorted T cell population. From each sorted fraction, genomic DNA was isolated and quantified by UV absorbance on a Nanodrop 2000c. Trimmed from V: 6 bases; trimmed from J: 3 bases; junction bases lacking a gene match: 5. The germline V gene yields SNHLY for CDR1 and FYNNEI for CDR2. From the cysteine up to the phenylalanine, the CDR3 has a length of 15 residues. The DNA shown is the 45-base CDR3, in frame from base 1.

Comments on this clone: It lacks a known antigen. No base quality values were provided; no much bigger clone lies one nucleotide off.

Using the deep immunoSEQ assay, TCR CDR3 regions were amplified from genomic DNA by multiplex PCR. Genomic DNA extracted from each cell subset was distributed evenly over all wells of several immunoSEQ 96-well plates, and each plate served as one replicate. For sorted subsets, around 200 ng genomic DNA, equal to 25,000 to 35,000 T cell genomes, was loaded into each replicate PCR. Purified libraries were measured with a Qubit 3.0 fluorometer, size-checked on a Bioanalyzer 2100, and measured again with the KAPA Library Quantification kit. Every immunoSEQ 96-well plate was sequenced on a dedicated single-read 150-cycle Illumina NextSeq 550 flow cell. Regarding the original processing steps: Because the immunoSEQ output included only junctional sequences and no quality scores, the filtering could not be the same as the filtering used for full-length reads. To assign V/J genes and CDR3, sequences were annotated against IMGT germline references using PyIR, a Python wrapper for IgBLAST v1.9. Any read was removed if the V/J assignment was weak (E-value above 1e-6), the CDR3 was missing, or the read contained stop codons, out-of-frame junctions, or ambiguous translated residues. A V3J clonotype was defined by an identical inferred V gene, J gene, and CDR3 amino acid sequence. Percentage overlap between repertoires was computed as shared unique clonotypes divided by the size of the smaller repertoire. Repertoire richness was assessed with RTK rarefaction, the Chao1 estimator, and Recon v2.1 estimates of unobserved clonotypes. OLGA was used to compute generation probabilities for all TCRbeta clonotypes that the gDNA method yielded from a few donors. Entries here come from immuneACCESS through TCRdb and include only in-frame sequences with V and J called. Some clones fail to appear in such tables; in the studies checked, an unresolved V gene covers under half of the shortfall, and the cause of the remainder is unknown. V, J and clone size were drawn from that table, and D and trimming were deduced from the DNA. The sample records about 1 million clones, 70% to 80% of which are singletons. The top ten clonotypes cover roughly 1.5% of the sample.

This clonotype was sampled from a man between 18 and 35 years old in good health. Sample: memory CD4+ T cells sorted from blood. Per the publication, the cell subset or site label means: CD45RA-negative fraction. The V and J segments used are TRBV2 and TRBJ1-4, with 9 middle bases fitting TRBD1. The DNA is TGTGCCAGCAGGGTAAACAGGGGGCCTAATGAAAAACTGTTTTTT. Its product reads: CASRVNRGPNEKLFF.